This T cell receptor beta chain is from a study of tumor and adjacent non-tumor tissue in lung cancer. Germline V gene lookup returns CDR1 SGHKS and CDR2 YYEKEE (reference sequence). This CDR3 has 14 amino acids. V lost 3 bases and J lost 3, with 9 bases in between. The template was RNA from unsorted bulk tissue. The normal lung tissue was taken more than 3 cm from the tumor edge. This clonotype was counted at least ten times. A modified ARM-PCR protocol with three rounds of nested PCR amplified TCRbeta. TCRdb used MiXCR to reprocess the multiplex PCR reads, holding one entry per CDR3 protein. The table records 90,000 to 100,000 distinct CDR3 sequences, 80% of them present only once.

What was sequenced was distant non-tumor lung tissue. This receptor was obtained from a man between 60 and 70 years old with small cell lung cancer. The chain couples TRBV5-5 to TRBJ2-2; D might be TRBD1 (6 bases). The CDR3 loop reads CASSWGLHTGELFF. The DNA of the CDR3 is TGTGCCAGCAGCTGGGGGCTGCACACCGGGGAGCTGTTTTTT.